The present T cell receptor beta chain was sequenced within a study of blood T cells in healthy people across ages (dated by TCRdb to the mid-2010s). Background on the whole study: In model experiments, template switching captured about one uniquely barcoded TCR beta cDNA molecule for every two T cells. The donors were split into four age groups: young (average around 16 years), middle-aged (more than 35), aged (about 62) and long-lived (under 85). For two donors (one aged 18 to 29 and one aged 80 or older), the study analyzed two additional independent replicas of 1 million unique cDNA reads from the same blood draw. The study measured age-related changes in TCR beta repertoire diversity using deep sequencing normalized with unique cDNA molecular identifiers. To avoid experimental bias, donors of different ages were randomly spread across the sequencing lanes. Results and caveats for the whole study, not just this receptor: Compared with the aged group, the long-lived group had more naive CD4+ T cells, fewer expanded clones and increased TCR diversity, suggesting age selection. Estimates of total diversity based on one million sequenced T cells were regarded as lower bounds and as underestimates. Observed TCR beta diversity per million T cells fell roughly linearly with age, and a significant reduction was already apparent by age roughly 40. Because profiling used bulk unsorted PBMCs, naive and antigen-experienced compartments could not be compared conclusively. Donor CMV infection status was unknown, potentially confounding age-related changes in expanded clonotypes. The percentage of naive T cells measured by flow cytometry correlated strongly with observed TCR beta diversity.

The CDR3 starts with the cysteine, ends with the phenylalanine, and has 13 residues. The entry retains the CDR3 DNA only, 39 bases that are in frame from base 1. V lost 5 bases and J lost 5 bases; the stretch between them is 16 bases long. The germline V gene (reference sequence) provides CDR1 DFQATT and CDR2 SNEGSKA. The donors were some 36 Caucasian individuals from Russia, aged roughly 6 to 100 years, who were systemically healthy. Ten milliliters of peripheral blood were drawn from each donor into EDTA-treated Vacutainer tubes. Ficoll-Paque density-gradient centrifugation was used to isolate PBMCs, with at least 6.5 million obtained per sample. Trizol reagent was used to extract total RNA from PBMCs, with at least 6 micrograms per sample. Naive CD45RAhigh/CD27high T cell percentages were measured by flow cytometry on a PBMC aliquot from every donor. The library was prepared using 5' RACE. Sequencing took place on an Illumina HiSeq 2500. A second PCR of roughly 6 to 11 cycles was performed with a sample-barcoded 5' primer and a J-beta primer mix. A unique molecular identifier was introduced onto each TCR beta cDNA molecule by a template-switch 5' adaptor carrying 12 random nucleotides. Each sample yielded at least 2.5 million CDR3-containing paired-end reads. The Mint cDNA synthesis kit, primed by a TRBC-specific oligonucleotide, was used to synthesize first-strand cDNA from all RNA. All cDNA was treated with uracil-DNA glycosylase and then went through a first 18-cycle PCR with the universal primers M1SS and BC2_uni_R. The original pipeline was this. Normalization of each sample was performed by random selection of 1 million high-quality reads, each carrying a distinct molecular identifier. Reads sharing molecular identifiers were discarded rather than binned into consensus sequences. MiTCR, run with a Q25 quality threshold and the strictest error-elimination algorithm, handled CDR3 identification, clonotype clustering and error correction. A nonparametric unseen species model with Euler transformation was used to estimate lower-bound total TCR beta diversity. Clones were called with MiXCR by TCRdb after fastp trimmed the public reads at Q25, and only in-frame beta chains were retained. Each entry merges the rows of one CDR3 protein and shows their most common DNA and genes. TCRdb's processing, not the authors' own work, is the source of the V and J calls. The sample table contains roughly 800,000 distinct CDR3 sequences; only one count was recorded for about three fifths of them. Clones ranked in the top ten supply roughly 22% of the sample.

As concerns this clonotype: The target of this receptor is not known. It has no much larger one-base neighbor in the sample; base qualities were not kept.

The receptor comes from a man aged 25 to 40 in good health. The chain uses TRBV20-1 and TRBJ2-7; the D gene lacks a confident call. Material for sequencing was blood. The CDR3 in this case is CSARRAGTNEQYF. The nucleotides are TGCAGTGCTCGACGGGCCGGCACCAACGAGCAGTACTTC.